Following are 17 T cell receptor beta chains from one sample sequenced in a study of cytomegalovirus exposure and HLA in healthy donors (TCRdb year 2017). Library generation was performed with the immunoSEQ multiplex PCR assay. Here the immuneACCESS table is served through TCRdb, limited to in-frame sequences with V and J called. Missing clones are a known gap in these copies; in checked studies unresolved V genes cover under half, and the rest lacks a known reason. Counted in this sample were roughly 330,000 clones; around 90% of them appeared once. The top ten clones comprise approximately 1.2% of the sample. Material for sequencing was PBMCs. These receptors were obtained from a woman aged 25 to 45 in good health and CMV-seropositive.

The genes are TRBV5-5 and TRBJ2-7, with D tentatively TRBD1 (5 bases). The CDR3 consists of 13 residues. Trimming stripped 1 base from V and 6 bases from J, with 11 bases between. Germline loops: CDR1 SGHKS, CDR2 YYEKEE (reference sequence). The CDR3 DNA sequence: TGTGCCAGCAGCTTGTCAGGGATTGGCGAGCAGTACTTC. Encoded protein: CASSLSGIGEQYF.

This clone was picked up a small number of times. V gene TRBV27 combines with J gene TRBJ2-7; TRBD1 matches at 7 bases. The germline V gene has CDR1 MNHEY and CDR2 SMNVEV (reference sequence). V was pared by 0 bases and J by 5 bases, with 4 bases of the junction left unmatched. The CDR3 consists of 14 residues. CDR3 DNA sequence: TGTGCCAGCAGTTTATCGACAGGGAGCCACGAGCAGTACTTC. Amino acid sequence: CASSLSTGSHEQYF.

J is TRBJ2-5 and V is TRBV30; D is perhaps TRBD2 (5 bases). V lost 2 bases and J 2 bases, leaving 9 bases between the germline ends. CDR1 and CDR2 (germline): GTSNPN, SVGIG (reference sequence). The CDR3 is 13 amino acids. The CDR3 DNA reads as TGTGCCTGGAGTTTAGGGAGTCAAGAGACCCAGTACTTC. This translates into CAWSLGSQETQYF.

The rearrangement links TRBV11-2 to TRBJ2-3; 8 bases match TRBD1. CDR1 and CDR2 from the germline V gene are SGHAT and FQNNGV. The CDR3 is 18 residues long. After removal of 5 bases from V and 2 bases from J, the junction contained 15 bases not matched to a gene. This CDR3 reads CASSHGQGWGESTDTQYF. In DNA, the CDR3 is TGTGCCAGCAGCCACGGACAGGGTTGGGGTGAGTCCACAGATACGCAGTATTTT.

CDR3 protein: CASSSTGVNTEAFF. In DNA form, the CDR3 reads TGTGCCAGCTCATCTACAGGGGTTAACACTGAAGCTTTCTTT. The chain is built from TRBV18 and TRBJ1-1, with TRBD1 matching 7 bases. The CDR3 totals 14 residues. The V gene's germline CDR1 is KGHSH and CDR2 LQKENI. The trim removed 5 bases at V and 2 bases at J, leaving 5 bases unmatched. Drawing the rest from reference TRBV18 and TRBJ1-1, the complete variable domain is NAGVMQNPRHLVRRRGQEARLRCSPMKGHSHVYWYRQLPEEGLKFMVYLQKENIIDESGMPKERFSAEFPKEGPSILRIQQVVRGDSAAYFCASSSTGVNTEAFFGQGTRLTVV.

V is TRBV7-3 and J is TRBJ1-1; D not resolved. Trimming stripped 0 bases from V and 5 bases from J, with 7 bases between. CDR1 SGHTA and CDR2 FQGTGA come from the germline V gene. This CDR3 is 13 amino acids long. This chain's CDR3 is CASSLTMETEAFF. The DNA for the CDR3 is TGTGCCAGCAGCTTAACGATGGAAACTGAAGCTTTCTTT.

This clone came up once. The V gene is TRBV29-1, the J gene TRBJ2-7; D is ambiguous. The CDR3 runs to 14 residues. Per germline, CDR1 SQVTM and CDR2 ANQGSEA. V was cut by 3 bases and J by 0 bases, with 12 bases left in between. The CDR3 sequence: CSVERQINSYEQYF. CDR3 in DNA: TGCAGCGTTGAGCGCCAGATCAACTCCTACGAGCAGTACTTC.

This chain connects TRBV28 to TRBJ2-7; possibly TRBD1 for D (5 bases). CDR1 and CDR2 from the germline V gene are MDHEN and SYDVKM. The germline V and J ends were trimmed by 6 bases and 3 bases, with 9 bases remaining between them. CDR3 size: 12 residues. The CDR3 nucleotides read TGTGCCAGCAGACCCGACAGCTACGAGCAGTACTTC. It translates to CASRPDSYEQYF. Full variable domain (outside the CDR3, taken from reference TRBV28 and TRBJ2-7): DVKVTQSSRYLVKRTGEKVFLECVQDMDHENMFWYRQDPGLGLRLIYFSYDVKMKEKGDIPEGYSVSREKKERFSLILESASTNQTSMYLCASRPDSYEQYFGPGTRLTVT.

The chain recombines TRBV19 with TRBJ2-3; possibly TRBD1 for D (6 bases). CDR1 is LNHDA, CDR2 SQIVND, per germline (reference sequence). The CDR3 covers 16 residues. Trimming shortened V by 0 bases and J by 1 base, and 11 bases separated the two germline ends. The CDR3 loop reads CASSIDGGAGTDTQYF. In nucleotides, the CDR3 is TGTGCCAGTAGTATAGATGGGGGCGCCGGCACAGATACGCAGTATTTT.

The genes are TRBV2 and TRBJ1-1; the match to TRBD1 covers 9 bases. With V trimmed by 8 bases and J by 2 bases, 3 bases remained unmatched. This CDR3 region has 13 residues. Germline V gene sequence: CDR1 SNHLY, CDR2 FYNNEI. CDR3 loop: CASGGQGNTEAFF. As DNA, the CDR3 is TGTGCCAGCGGGGGACAGGGCAACACTGAAGCTTTCTTT.

The chain links TRBV30 to TRBJ1-2; no clear D. Per germline, CDR1 GTSNPN and CDR2 SVGIG (reference sequence). The CDR3 contains 12 residues. Trimming took off 4 bases at V and 8 bases at J, with 14 bases between the two ends. CDR3 DNA sequence: TGTGCCTGGATGTCGAACTTGCGAGGCTACACCTTC. The encoded protein is CAWMSNLRGYTF. The whole variable domain, remainder taken from reference TRBV30 and TRBJ1-2, is SQTIHQWPATLVQPVGSPLSLECTVEGTSNPNLYWYRQAAGRGLQLLFYSVGIGQISSEVPQNLSASRPQDRQFILSSKKLLLSDSGFYLCAWMSNLRGYTFGSGTRLTVV.

The chain carries TRBV6-5 and TRBJ1-3, with TRBD1 matching 7 bases. Germline CDR1 and CDR2: MNHEY and SVGAGI. The CDR3 has 15 amino acids. The V gene end was trimmed by 3 bases and the J gene end by 3 bases; junction bases not matched to a gene: 5. The CDR3 region has the DNA TGTGCCAGCAGTTATCGACAGGGTCTTGGAAACACCATATATTTT. Its translation is CASSYRQGLGNTIYF.

The chain employs TRBV28 and TRBJ1-2, with TRBD1 matching over 7 bases. The germline V gene encodes CDR1 MDHEN and CDR2 SYDVKM. Trimming took 5 bases from V and 2 from J; bases not matched to a gene: 8. This CDR3 is built from 15 residues. In DNA, the CDR3 is TGTGCCAGCAGTAAACTCGTGGGACAGAACTATGGCTACACCTTC. It translates to CASSKLVGQNYGYTF.

The rearrangement uses TRBV9 and TRBJ2-3; D call uncertain. Germline CDR1 reads SGDLS; CDR2 reads YYNGEE. V lost 0 bases and J lost 5, with 4 bases in between. The CDR3 extends over 12 amino acids. CDR3 sequence reads: CASSVDIDTQYF. The CDR3 DNA is TGTGCCAGCAGCGTAGATATAGATACGCAGTATTTT.

Turning to this clone: This sample also contains other DNA sequences that code for the same CDR3. This chain links TRBV27 with TRBJ2-7; D is perhaps TRBD2 (5 bases). In germline, CDR1 is MNHEY, CDR2 SMNVEV (reference sequence). Between the trimmed V and J ends, which lost 5 bases and 2 bases, there was a span of 10 bases. The CDR3 is 13 amino acids. This CDR3 is CASSPTRAYEQYF. Written as DNA, the CDR3 is TGTGCCAGCAGTCCTACGCGGGCCTACGAGCAGTACTTC.

This chain connects TRBV27 to TRBJ2-7; D not resolved. Germline CDR1 MNHEY, CDR2 SMNVEV (reference sequence). V was clipped by 5 bases and J by 9 bases, with 17 bases between them. The CDR3 is made up of 13 amino acids. DNA of the CDR3: TGTGCCAGCAGTAGCCTCTCACAAGAGTGGCAGTACTTC. Translating gives CASSSLSQEWQYF.

The chain links TRBV6-6 to TRBJ1-6; the D gene is possibly TRBD1 (6 bases). V gave up 7 bases and J gave up 7 bases, with 11 bases separating them. The CDR3 spans 13 residues. The germline V gene has CDR1 MNHNY and CDR2 SVGAGI (reference sequence). CDR3 nucleotides: TGTGCCAGCACCGGGCAGGGGAATTCACCCCTCCACTTT. Amino acids: CASTGQGNSPLHF.